This TCR beta chain was recovered during a study of T cell responses to AZD1222 COVID-19 vaccine. In the study overall: Second-dose schedules of about 4 or about 12 weeks were combined.

Here immunoSEQ multiplex PCR was the method, and the copy in TCRdb shows in-frame clones only, minus some. Here the sample spans roughly 100,000 clones, 91% being singletons. Study-level results: The study found Spike-specific TCR breadth and depth rose after two AZD1222 doses. Donors, mostly white British, included more females; clonal diversity was possibly underestimated. The reported proportion of spike-specific TCRs targeting unmutated variant regions was nearly half.

A note on this clone: Its specificity is unknown.

The TCR was taken from an adult in good health. The sequenced sample was peripheral blood, obtained on day 0 of AZD1222 vaccination.

CDR3 sequence (DNA): TGTGCCAGCTCACCAGGGACAAATCAGCCCCAGCATTTT. Translating it yields CASSPGTNQPQHF. V and J are TRBV18 and TRBJ1-5, with D possibly TRBD1 on 6 matching bases. Germline V gene data show CDR1 as KGHSH and CDR2 as LQKENI. Trimming pared 2 bases from V and 4 bases from J, leaving 6 bases between. The CDR3 is 13 residues long.